This T cell receptor beta chain was sequenced for a study of patients and donors after allogeneic stem cell transplantation. TCRdb fed the RT-PCR reads into MiXCR, producing one record per CDR3 protein. The sample lists about 160,000 distinct CDR3 sequences, about two fifths occurring once. The germline V gene has CDR1 SGDLS and CDR2 YYNGEE. Trimming pared 4 bases from V and 2 bases from J, leaving 13 bases between. CDR3 length: 15 amino acids. The sequence derives from a human donor who was either an allogeneic HSCT recipient or a stem cell or donor lymphocyte infusion donor (not recorded which). It is not recorded whose cells these are; they may come from a transplant donor. Sequences were obtained from blood, either unsorted or a sorted T cell fraction (not recorded which). The V gene is TRBV9, the J gene TRBJ1-5; D not certain. As DNA, the CDR3 is TGTGCCAGCAGCCTGGGGTCCGGGCGCAATCAGCCCCAGCATTTT. Amino acids: CASSLGSGRNQPQHF.